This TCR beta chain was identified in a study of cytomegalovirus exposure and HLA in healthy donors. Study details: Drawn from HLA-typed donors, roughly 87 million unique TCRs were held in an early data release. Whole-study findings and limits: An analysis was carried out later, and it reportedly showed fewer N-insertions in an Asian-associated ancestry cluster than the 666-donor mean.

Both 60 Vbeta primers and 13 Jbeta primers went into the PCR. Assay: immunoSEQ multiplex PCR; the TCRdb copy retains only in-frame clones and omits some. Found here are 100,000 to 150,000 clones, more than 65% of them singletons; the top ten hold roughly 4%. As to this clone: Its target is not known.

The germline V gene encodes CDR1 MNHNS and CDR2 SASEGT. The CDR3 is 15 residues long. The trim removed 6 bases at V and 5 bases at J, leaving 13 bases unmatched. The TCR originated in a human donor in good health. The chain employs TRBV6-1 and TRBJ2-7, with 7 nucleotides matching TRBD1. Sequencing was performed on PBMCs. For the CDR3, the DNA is TGTGCCAGCAGCCGCGAACACAGGGGCCCGGACGAGCAGTACTTC. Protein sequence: CASSREHRGPDEQYF.